This TCR beta chain was retrieved from a study of shared clonotypes between healthy human individuals. From germline, CDR1 is MNHEY and CDR2 SVGAGI. The CDR3 totals 12 residues. Between the trimmed V and J ends, which lost 4 bases and 5 bases, there was a span of 8 bases. Partitioning of CD4+ cells yielded a CD45RA+ naive subset and a CD45RA-negative memory subset. TCRdb keeps only in-frame clones here, not all; method: immunoSEQ multiplex PCR. The data show approximately 2.3 million clones, with roughly 93% seen just once and about 0.39% held by the top ten. This sequence originates from a man in his late teens or twenties in good health. Some clones in this sample may be carry-over from other donors' samples. The sequenced sample was naive CD4+ T cells from PBMCs. Specified subset: CD45RA+ positively selected. The chain uses TRBV6-5 and TRBJ1-2; TRBD1 is a possible D gene (5 bases). The CDR3 region has the DNA TGTGCCAGCAGTTGGCAGGGTTATGGCTACACCTTC. Amino acids: CASSWQGYGYTF.